Detailed here is one T cell receptor beta chain. Its antigen remains unknown. This sample was included in a study of T cell responses to AZD1222 COVID-19 vaccine. The assay was immunoSEQ multiplex PCR, and TCRdb's table has in-frame clones only and misses some. The sample includes roughly 180,000 clones, more than 85% of them seen just once. The study, taken as a whole, reports: A mostly white British donor set with more females was recruited, and clonal diversity was possibly underestimated. Breadth and depth of Spike-specific TCRs rose after two AZD1222 doses. Sampling that yielded the repertoires occurred only after the peak T cell response.

V was cut by 3 bases and J by 4 bases, with 12 bases left in between. The CDR3 runs 14 residues. Germline V CDR1 and CDR2: LNHDA, SQIVND (reference sequence). Doses given second, at about 4 or about 12 weeks, were pooled. The sequenced sample was peripheral blood, obtained 28 days after the second AZD1222 dose. This TCR was recovered from an adult who received the AZD1222 COVID-19 vaccine. This sequence joins TRBV19 and TRBJ2-5, with D perhaps matching TRBD1 (6 bases). CDR3 residues: CASSIRPRGETQYF. CDR3 nucleotides: TGTGCCAGTAGTATCCGGCCCAGGGGAGAGACCCAGTACTTC.